These T cell receptor beta chains were read from a single sample in a study of blood T cell repertoires in COVID-19. Data came from immunoSEQ multiplex PCR; TCRdb stores just in-frame clones and leaves some out. Of almost 400,000 clones in the sample, approximately 88% were seen once. Sequencing input: PBMCs or T cells enriched from blood (not recorded which). These receptor sequences come from a woman between 25 and 40 years old with acute COVID-19. Both conserved end residues are part of each CDR3. A D gene is named only where the DNA matches it firmly. Clone sizes are given selectively: once, few, many, or a class where the clone is expanded.

cdr3_nt | cdr3_aa | v_call | clone_size | j_call | d_call
TGTGCCAGCAGGACGCGATCGGGGAATTCACCCCTCCACTTT | CASRTRSGNSPLHF | TRBV27 | . | TRBJ1-6 | .
TGTGCCAGCTCATCCGGGACAGGGAGCTCCTACGAGCAGTACTTC | CASSSGTGSSYEQYF | TRBV18 | . | TRBJ2-7 | TRBD1
TGTGCCAGCAGCCAAGAGGTCACATACTACGAGCAGTACTTC | CASSQEVTYYEQYF | TRBV4-2 | . | TRBJ2-7 | .
TGTGCCAGCAGTTCCTCCGGGACAGGGAATCAGCCCCAGCATTTT | CASSSSGTGNQPQHF | TRBV6-5 | . | TRBJ1-5 | TRBD1
TGCGCCAGCCGTATTACACGGACTAGCGGGGGGCACGAGACCCAGTACTTC | CASRITRTSGGHETQYF | TRBV5-1 | . | TRBJ2-5 | TRBD2
TGTGCCAGCAGTGGACAGTCCACAGATACGCAGTATTTT | CASSGQSTDTQYF | TRBV12-3/TRBV12-4 | . | TRBJ2-3 | .
TGTGCCAGCAGTTTTCCTGGTCCTCCGGCCCTCCACTTT | CASSFPGPPALHF | TRBV12-3/TRBV12-4 | . | TRBJ1-6 | .
TGCAGCGTTGTAGGCAGGGCCGGGGAGCTGTTTTTT | CSVVGRAGELFF | TRBV29-1 | . | TRBJ2-2 | .
TGTGCCAGCAGTTCCCGGGACAGGGGGTCCATGAACACTGAAGCTTTCTTT | CASSSRDRGSMNTEAFF | TRBV6-2/TRBV6-3 | . | TRBJ1-1 | TRBD1
TGTGCCAGCAGCTCCTCCAAGGGGGGGGGCGTGGATGAGCAGTTCTTC | CASSSSKGGGVDEQFF | TRBV7-3 | . | TRBJ2-1 | .
TGCGCCAGCAGTCAGGCTCACTTCGCAGGGCGCGATTGGAACACTGAAGCTTTCTTT | CASSQAHFAGRDWNTEAFF | TRBV23-1 | . | TRBJ1-1 | .
TGTGCCAGCAGCTTTGTCGGGGGGGCACAGTTCTTC | CASSFVGGAQFF | TRBV7-2 | . | TRBJ2-1 | TRBD2
TGTGCCAGCAGCCCCTGGAGCGGGGAGCTGTTTTTT | CASSPWSGELFF | TRBV5-6 | . | TRBJ2-2 | .
TGTGCCAGCAGCGCGTATAGCGGGGGGGCCGGTACGCAGTATTTT | CASSAYSGGAGTQYF | TRBV7-3 | . | TRBJ2-3 | TRBD2
TGCAGCGTTCCCAGGTGGTCCTACGAGCAGTACTTC | CSVPRWSYEQYF | TRBV29-1 | . | TRBJ2-7 | .
TGCGCCAGCAGCCCAGGAAGGAAGAACACTGAAGCTTTCTTT | CASSPGRKNTEAFF | TRBV10-1 | once | TRBJ1-1 | .
TGTGCCATCAGTGAGTCGAGTCTCTCTGGAAACACCATATATTTT | CAISESSLSGNTIYF | TRBV10-3 | . | TRBJ1-3 | .
TGTGCCAGCGGGGATAGACTAGCGCGGAATGAGCAGTTCTTC | CASGDRLARNEQFF | TRBV6-6 | . | TRBJ2-1 | TRBD2
TGTGCCAGCAGCTTGGACCTCGGGGGGCCCTACAATGAGCAGTTCTTC | CASSLDLGGPYNEQFF | TRBV7-3 | . | TRBJ2-1 | .
TGTGCCTGGAGTTCATCGGGCAATCAGCCCCAGCATTTT | CAWSSSGNQPQHF | TRBV30 | . | TRBJ1-5 | .
TGTGCCAGCAGTTCCACCGGGACAGGGGGACTGTTTTTT | CASSSTGTGGLFF | TRBV6-5 | few | TRBJ1-4 | TRBD1
TGCAGTGCTCCCCTTAACACTGAAGCTTTCTTT | CSAPLNTEAFF | TRBV20-1 | once | TRBJ1-1 | .
TGTGCCAGCGCGTGGCGCGGGGGTTCGACTGAAGCTTTCTTT | CASAWRGGSTEAFF | TRBV2 | . | TRBJ1-1 | .
TGTGCCAGTAGTGAGGGGGGGGGTCAGCCCCAGCATTTT | CASSEGGGQPQHF | TRBV19 | . | TRBJ1-5 | .
TGTGCCAGCTCACCACCGAGCGGGGCTAATGAAAAACTGTTTTTT | CASSPPSGANEKLFF | TRBV18 | . | TRBJ1-4 | .
TGTGCCAGCAGCGTAGCTTCCGGGTACGTCTCCGAGCAGTACTTC | CASSVASGYVSEQYF | TRBV9 | . | TRBJ2-7 | .
TGTGCCAGCAGTTTTACCGGGACAGGGGGGATCTATGGCTACACCTTC | CASSFTGTGGIYGYTF | TRBV7-9 | . | TRBJ1-2 | TRBD1
TGCAGTGCTAGTGTTCCCCGACAGGGTGAACCCCTCCACTTT | CSASVPRQGEPLHF | TRBV20-1 | few | TRBJ1-6 | TRBD1
TGTGCCAGCAGTTACTCAGGTCTAGCGGACGAGCAGTACTTC | CASSYSGLADEQYF | TRBV6-5 | once | TRBJ2-7 | TRBD2
TGTGCCAGCACCCCCCCCGGGAGGGGGCTCTACGAGCAGTACTTC | CASTPPGRGLYEQYF | TRBV6-5 | . | TRBJ2-7 | .
TGTGCCAGCAGTTTAAGGACAGCCAGCACAGATACGCAGTATTTT | CASSLRTASTDTQYF | TRBV27 | . | TRBJ2-3 | .
TGTGCCAGCAGCTCGCAGGGAGGGACGGGCACTGAAGCTTTCTTT | CASSSQGGTGTEAFF | TRBV7-9 | . | TRBJ1-1 | .
TGTGCCAGCAGTGAACTCCCGGGACAGGGATACCAGCCCCAGCATTTT | CASSELPGQGYQPQHF | TRBV2 | . | TRBJ1-5 | TRBD1
TGCAGCTACGGGGGGGCCGAGTACAATGAGCAGTTCTTC | CSYGGAEYNEQFF | TRBV29-1 | . | TRBJ2-1 | TRBD2
TGTGCCAGCAGCCTGGGCTCCGGGACAGGTATGCCCCCAAGCTACAATGAGCAGTTCTTC | CASSLGSGTGMPPSYNEQFF | TRBV3-1/TRBV3-2 | . | TRBJ2-1 | TRBD1
TGTGCCAGCATCCCTATCCCGGGGAGAGAGACCCAGTACTTC | CASIPIPGRETQYF | TRBV6-2/TRBV6-3 | . | TRBJ2-5 | .
TGTGCCATCCTGGACGGGGACACTGAAGCTTTCTTT | CAILDGDTEAFF | TRBV2 | . | TRBJ1-1 | .
TGTGCCAGCAGTTGGACAGGGAAAGGGGAGCAGTTCTTC | CASSWTGKGEQFF | TRBV11-1 | . | TRBJ2-1 | TRBD1
TGCGCCAGCAGCTTGGGGCCTAATTCACCCCTCCACTTT | CASSLGPNSPLHF | TRBV5-1 | few | TRBJ1-6 | .
TGCGCCAGCAGCTTGGTGTATTTGTCTAGCGTGTTGGATACGCAGTATTTT | CASSLVYLSSVLDTQYF | TRBV5-1 | . | TRBJ2-3 | .
TGTGCCAGCAGTGAAGGGACAGGACCCTACGAGCAGTACTTC | CASSEGTGPYEQYF | TRBV6-1 | few | TRBJ2-7 | TRBD1
TGTGCCTCCATTGACCCGTCCGGAGGGGACTATGGCTACACCTTC | CASIDPSGGDYGYTF | TRBV6-5 | . | TRBJ1-2 | .
TGCAGTGCTAGTGGGACAGGGATGTTTTACGAGCAGTACTTC | CSASGTGMFYEQYF | TRBV20-1 | few | TRBJ2-7 | TRBD1